The rows below give T cell receptor beta chains drawn from one sample of a study of radiotherapy plus CTLA-4 blockade in lung cancer. The table came from immunoSEQ multiplex PCR; TCRdb's copy has only in-frame clones and leaves some out. The data show around 110,000 clones, 70% to 85% seen once. Here the sequenced sample was peripheral blood, taken from a patient treated with radiotherapy plus ipilimumab. All receptors come from a human donor with non-small cell lung cancer that progressed on radiotherapy plus ipilimumab. Some clones in this sample may be carry-over from other donors' samples. The CDR3 runs from the conserved cysteine through the conserved F or W. The D gene is left open where the match is weak. Clone sizes are given selectively: once, few, many, or a class where the clone is expanded.

D | J | size | length | V | CDR3 | DNA
NA | TRBJ1-5 | NA | 17 | TRBV6-1 | CASSDRTGGGLNQPQHF | TGTGCCAGCAGTGACCGGACCGGGGGCGGGCTCAATCAGCCCCAGCATTTT
NA | TRBJ2-7 | few | 14 | TRBV4-1 | CASSRIGATYEQYF | TGCGCCAGCAGCCGAATTGGAGCCACCTACGAGCAGTACTTC
NA | TRBJ2-7 | NA | 14 | TRBV28 | CASLSGAPMAEQYF | TGTGCCAGCCTTAGCGGAGCGCCTATGGCCGAGCAGTACTTC
NA | TRBJ2-1 | NA | 12 | TRBV21-1 | CARDWVYNEQFF | TGTGCCAGAGACTGGGTTTACAATGAGCAGTTCTTC
TRBD1 | TRBJ1-2 | few | 15 | TRBV4-3 | CASSPDRGENYGYTF | TGCGCCAGCAGCCCGGACAGGGGGGAGAACTATGGCTACACCTTC
TRBD1 | TRBJ1-2 | NA | 14 | TRBV19 | CASSIGGQNYGYTF | TGTGCCAGTAGTATAGGGGGACAGAACTATGGCTACACCTTC
NA | TRBJ2-1 | few | 15 | TRBV1 | CTSSQEFVSYNEQFF | TGCACCAGCAGCCAAGAGTTTGTGAGCTACAATGAGCAGTTCTTC
TRBD1 | TRBJ2-7 | NA | 15 | TRBV5-4 | CASSFYRDSIYEQYF | TGTGCCAGCAGCTTTTACCGGGACAGCATCTACGAGCAGTACTTC
NA | TRBJ1-2 | NA | 16 | TRBV6-6 | CASSGPPRAGEARYTF | TGTGCCAGCAGTGGCCCCCCTAGGGCAGGGGAAGCTCGCTACACCTTC
NA | TRBJ2-7 | NA | 13 | TRBV5-1 | CASSRDTSYEQYF | TGCGCCAGCAGCCGGGACACCTCCTACGAGCAGTACTTC
TRBD1 | TRBJ2-7 | NA | 13 | TRBV28 | CASRSGQGDLQYF | TGTGCCAGCAGGTCGGGACAGGGGGATCTGCAGTACTTC
NA | TRBJ2-1 | NA | 16 | TRBV18 | CASSGGQTTSYNEQFF | TGTGCCAGCTCGGGGGGACAGACAACTTCCTACAATGAGCAGTTCTTC
NA | TRBJ2-7 | NA | 16 | TRBV11-2 | CASSFSRGQIPYEQYF | TGTGCCAGCAGCTTCAGCCGGGGGCAGATACCCTACGAGCAGTACTTC
NA | TRBJ1-4 | NA | 16 | TRBV7-2 | CASSTDMVGINEKLFF | TGTGCCAGCAGCACAGATATGGTGGGGATTAATGAAAAACTGTTTTTT
NA | TRBJ2-1 | NA | 19 | TRBV12-2 | CASRLFQLRAGYRFNEQFF | TGTGCAAGTCGCTTATTTCAGCTTAGGGCAGGGTACCGATTTAATGAGCAGTTCTTC
NA | TRBJ2-5 | NA | 16 | TRBV4-1 | CASSQPPGGDQETQYF | TGCGCCAGCAGCCAACCGCCGGGGGGCGACCAAGAGACCCAGTACTTC
NA | TRBJ2-7 | NA | 14 | TRBV19 | CASSRRGRFYEQYF | TGTGCCAGTAGTCGGAGGGGGCGGTTCTACGAGCAGTACTTC
NA | TRBJ1-1 | NA | 17 | TRBV5-1 | CASSPAIRTVRNTEAFF | TGCGCCAGCAGCCCGGCGATCCGGACAGTTCGGAACACTGAAGCTTTCTTT
NA | TRBJ2-7 | NA | 14 | TRBV6-5 | CASSYLPSSYEQYF | TGTGCCAGCAGTTATCTACCGAGCTCCTACGAGCAGTACTTC
NA | TRBJ1-4 | NA | 15 | TRBV5-1 | CASSLWTLSREKLFF | TGCGCCAGCAGCCTTTGGACCCTGTCAAGGGAAAAACTGTTTTTT
NA | TRBJ1-1 | NA | 13 | TRBV2 | CASSSELNTEAFF | TGTGCCAGCAGTTCCGAGCTGAACACTGAAGCTTTCTTT
NA | TRBJ1-5 | NA | 14 | TRBV5-6 | CASSLEGRNQPQHF | TGTGCCAGCAGCTTGGAGGGCCGCAATCAGCCCCAGCATTTT
TRBD2 | TRBJ2-3 | NA | 18 | TRBV5-1 | CASSTGLAGGTSTDTQYF | TGCGCCAGCAGCACGGGACTAGCGGGGGGCACTAGCACAGATACGCAGTATTTT
NA | TRBJ1-4 | NA | 16 | TRBV4-1 | CASSQGGVATNEKLFF | TGCGCCAGCAGCCAAGGGGGGGTTGCAACTAATGAAAAACTGTTTTTT
NA | TRBJ2-7 | NA | 15 | TRBV4-3 | CASSPRTGSSYEQYF | TGCGCCAGCAGCCCTCGGACGGGAAGCTCCTACGAGCAGTACTTC
NA | TRBJ1-3 | NA | 15 | TRBV4-2 | CASSQDWGFGNTIYF | TGTGCCAGCAGCCAAGATTGGGGATTTGGAAACACCATATATTTT
NA | TRBJ2-7 | few | 15 | TRBV4-1 | CASSQVADMIYEQYF | TGCGCCAGCAGCCAAGTAGCGGACATGATCTACGAGCAGTACTTC
NA | TRBJ2-7 | NA | 15 | TRBV7-3 | CASSSARGGDYEQYF | TGTGCCAGCAGCTCGGCAAGAGGGGGTGACTACGAGCAGTACTTC
NA | TRBJ2-6 | few | 18 | TRBV9 | CASSVVVDSGSGANVLTF | TGTGCCAGCAGCGTAGTCGTGGACAGTGGATCTGGGGCCAACGTCCTGACTTTC
TRBD2 | TRBJ2-1 | NA | 16 | TRBV9 | CASSPKLAGGLNEQFF | TGTGCCAGCAGCCCAAAACTAGCGGGGGGACTCAATGAGCAGTTCTTC
TRBD1 | TRBJ2-7 | NA | 15 | TRBV9 | CASSEGDRDTYEQYF | TGTGCCAGCAGCGAGGGGGACAGGGATACCTACGAGCAGTACTTC
NA | TRBJ2-4 | once | 14 | TRBV5-1 | CASSLAWVTDIQYF | TGCGCCAGCAGCTTGGCTTGGGTTACGGACATTCAGTACTTC
NA | TRBJ1-1 | once | 11 | TRBV6-6 | CASSYGVEAFF | TGTGCCAGCAGTTACGGTGTTGAAGCTTTCTTT
TRBD2 | TRBJ2-3 | once | 14 | TRBV7-3 | CASSPGTSGYTQYF | TGTGCCAGCAGCCCCGGGACTAGCGGATATACGCAGTATTTT